These 22 T cell receptor beta chains came from one sample sequenced in a study of response to subunit inactivated influenza vaccine. TCRdb ran MiXCR on the RT-PCR reads and lists one entry per CDR3 protein. The sample yields roughly 650,000 distinct CDR3 sequences, approximately 14% seen once. Sequencing was performed on PBMCs from blood, taken less than 13 days after vaccination. Receptors originate from a man aged 45-60 years who received an inactivated influenza vaccine.

This clonotype showed up just a few times. The chain uses TRBV11-2 and TRBJ2-3, with 10 bases lining up with TRBD2. Germline assignment: CDR1 SGHAT and CDR2 FQNNGV. The CDR3 loop spans 16 amino acids. V lost 4 bases, J lost 4 bases, and 8 bases stayed unmatched. CDR3 DNA: TGTGCCAGCAGCTCCAGCGGGAGGGCCGGGGCAGATACGCAGTATTTT. Its translation is CASSSSGRAGADTQYF.

This clonotype was detected a few times. The gene calls are TRBV5-1 and TRBJ1-5; the match to TRBD1 covers 7 bases. This CDR3 has 15 residues. The V gene end was trimmed by 0 bases and the J gene end by 6 bases; junction bases not matched to a gene: 6. CDR1 and CDR2 (germline): SGHRS, YFSETQ. The CDR3, as DNA: TGCGCCAGCAGCTTGGAGGGGGCCGGCAGTCAGCCCCAGCATTTT. Protein product: CASSLEGAGSQPQHF. Filled out from reference TRBV5-1 and TRBJ1-5, the complete variable domain reads KAGVTQTPRYLIKTRGQQVTLSCSPISGHRSVSWYQQTPGQGLQFLFEYFSETQRNKGNFPGRFSGRQFSNSRSEMNVSTLELGDSALYLCASSLEGAGSQPQHFGDGTRLSIL.

As DNA, the CDR3 is TGCGCCAGCAGCCCAGACCCCCCGGGGGGCGTTTACAATGAGCAGTTCTTC. It codes for CASSPDPPGGVYNEQFF. This chain connects TRBV4-3 to TRBJ2-1; a possible D gene is TRBD2 (7 bases). Trimming stripped 4 bases from V and 4 bases from J, with 20 bases between. Germline values: CDR1 LGHNA, CDR2 YSLEER. The CDR3 has 17 residues.

The chain carries TRBV13 and TRBJ2-7; tentative D call: TRBD2 (5 bases). This CDR3 region has 14 residues. V was cut by 4 bases and J by 4 bases, with 14 bases left in between. Germline V lookup: CDR1 PRHDT, CDR2 FYEKMQ (reference sequence). The CDR3 nucleotides read TGTGCCAGCAGCTCTGGACGGAGGATATACGAGCAGTACTTC. Translating it yields CASSSGRRIYEQYF.

This rearrangement joins TRBV29-1 to TRBJ2-1; the match to TRBD2 covers 10 bases. V dropped 6 bases and J dropped 8; count of bases not matched to a gene: 10. The germline V gene encodes CDR1 SQVTM and CDR2 ANQGSEA. This CDR3 is 14 amino acids long. The CDR3 sequence: CSVLSGRAIYEQFF. CDR3 coding DNA: TGCAGCGTGTTAAGCGGGAGGGCCATCTATGAGCAGTTCTTC.

This clonotype was picked up a small number of times. The V gene is TRBV7-8, the J gene TRBJ2-5; D is unresolved. The germline V and J ends were trimmed by 0 bases and 7 bases, with 21 bases remaining between them. This CDR3 contains 17 residues. Per the germline V gene, CDR1 is SGHVS and CDR2 is FQNEAQ. In nucleotides, the CDR3 is TGTGCCAGCAGCTTAGCGCATCGGGCCCTGGGTATTGGGACCCAGTACTTC. Its protein is CASSLAHRALGIGTQYF.

The rearrangement links TRBV7-2 to TRBJ1-2; TRBD1 might be the D (6 bases). This CDR3 is built from 14 residues. Germline CDR1 and CDR2: SGHTA and FQGNSA. The V end lost 5 bases, the J end lost 8 bases, and 18 bases lay between the germline ends. The CDR3 is CASSPTTGTAGYTF. CDR3 sequence (DNA): TGTGCCAGCAGCCCTACCACAGGGACTGCCGGCTACACCTTC.

The V gene is TRBV15, the J gene TRBJ2-5; TRBD2 matches at 15 bases. Germline V gives CDR1 LNHNV, CDR2 YYDKDF (reference sequence). The CDR3 has 17 residues. With V trimmed by 1 base and J by 5 bases, 5 bases remained unmatched. CDR3 sequence reads: CATSRGGLAGGLETQYF. The CDR3 nucleotides read TGTGCCACCAGCAGAGGGGGACTAGCGGGGGGATTGGAGACCCAGTACTTC.

This clonotype was detected once. V is TRBV3-1 and J is TRBJ1-2, with unresolved D. V was shortened by 0 bases and J by 8 bases, with 10 bases between the two germline ends. The CDR3 has 13 amino acids. Looked up from germline, CDR1 is LGHDT and CDR2 is YNNKEL (reference sequence). CDR3 nucleotides: TGTGCCAGCAGCCAAGATAGTGGTGCAGGCTACACCTTC. It encodes CASSQDSGAGYTF.

This clonotype was counted at least ten times. CDR3 in amino acids: CASSLGVVETQYF. CDR3 sequence (DNA): TGTGCCAGCAGTTTAGGGGTCGTAGAGACCCAGTACTTC. The chain recombines TRBV12-3 or TRBV12-4 with TRBJ2-5; no firm D call. The ends were cut back, 1 base at V and 4 bases at J, with 7 bases in the middle. The CDR3 is 13 residues long.

The chain couples TRBV7-2 to TRBJ1-3; D uncertain. The germline gives CDR1 SGHTA, CDR2 FQGNSA. The CDR3 spans 14 residues. V lost 8 bases and J lost 6, with 17 bases in between. The CDR3 loop is CASAKGREVNTIYF. The CDR3, as DNA: TGTGCCAGCGCGAAGGGTAGGGAGGTAAACACCATATATTTT.

The table lists this clonotype with a few counts. The rearrangement links TRBV7-9 to TRBJ1-3; D is perhaps TRBD1 (6 bases). CDR3 length equals 16 residues. The germline V and J ends were trimmed by 5 bases and 4 bases, with 18 bases remaining between them. From germline, CDR1 is SEHNR and CDR2 FQNEAQ (reference sequence). For the CDR3, the DNA is TGTGCCAGCAGCCCCGTGGGCAGGGGATCCGGAAACACCATATATTTT. Residues: CASSPVGRGSGNTIYF.

J is TRBJ2-7 and V is TRBV20-1, with 10 bases matching TRBD2. The CDR3 is 15 amino acids. CDR1 and CDR2 from the germline V gene are DFQATT and SNEGSKA (reference sequence). Trimming at V came to 3 bases and at J to 4 bases, leaving 9 bases not matched to a gene. As DNA, the CDR3 is TGCAGTGCTAGGACCCTGGGAGCGGGGGGGTACGAGCAGTACTTC. It specifies CSARTLGAGGYEQYF.

The chain uses TRBV4-1 and TRBJ2-1; tentatively, D is TRBD1 (6 bases). V was cut by 5 bases and J by 0 bases, with 14 bases left in between. The germline V gene encodes CDR1 MGHRA and CDR2 YSYEKL. The CDR3 consists of 16 residues. In nucleotides, the CDR3 is TGCGCCAGCAGCTACCCAGGGGCTAGCTCCTACAATGAGCAGTTCTTC. Protein sequence: CASSYPGASSYNEQFF.

The rearrangement uses TRBV4-3 and TRBJ2-1; no reliable D call. Germline assignment: CDR1 LGHNA and CDR2 YSLEER. The CDR3 consists of 15 residues. Trimming removed 5 bases at V and 0 bases at J, with 11 bases between. The CDR3 DNA is TGCGCCAGCAGCGAGGACCCGAGCTCCTACAATGAGCAGTTCTTC. As protein: CASSEDPSSYNEQFF.

The rearrangement joins TRBV29-1 to TRBJ2-7; 7 bases map to TRBD1. The germline gives CDR1 SQVTM, CDR2 ANQGSEA. The CDR3 has 16 amino acids. The V and J ends lost 0 bases and 4 bases, in that order; junction bases with no gene match: 12. CDR3 amino acids: CSVEERSQGNSYEQYF. As DNA, the CDR3 is TGCAGCGTTGAAGAGCGATCACAGGGGAATTCGTACGAGCAGTACTTC.

The chain employs TRBV10-3 and TRBJ2-5, with TRBD1 matching over 9 bases. The germline CDR1 and CDR2 sequences are ENHRY and SYGVKD. V lost 7 bases to trimming and J lost 4 bases; unmatched junction nucleotides: 7. The CDR3 consists of 14 residues. CDR3 protein: CAIKGDRESETQYF. The DNA for the CDR3 is TGTGCCATCAAGGGGGACAGGGAGTCAGAGACCCAGTACTTC.

This clonotype was seen a handful of times. This chain links TRBV20-1 with TRBJ1-4, with TRBD1 matching 8 bases. Germline lookup yields CDR1 DFQATT and CDR2 SNEGSKA (reference sequence). The CDR3 consists of 13 residues. Losses at the gene ends were 6 bases for V and 5 bases for J; bases not matched to a gene: 5. The CDR3 DNA reads TGCAGTGCCGCTGGGACAGGCAATGAAAAACTGTTTTTT. Its protein is CSAAGTGNEKLFF.

The sample holds a few counts of this clonotype. CDR3 nucleotides: TGTGCCACCAGCAGACGCGACAGGGGGCCTCACGAGCAGTACTTC. As protein: CATSRRDRGPHEQYF. The chain carries TRBV15 and TRBJ2-7, with 10 bases fitting TRBD1. The CDR3 length is 15 residues. The J segment lost 5 bases and the V segment lost 2 bases, leaving 6 bases of the junction unmatched. Germline CDR1 and CDR2: LNHNV and YYDKDF (reference sequence). The variable domain in full, with the rest retrieved from reference TRBV15 and TRBJ2-7, is DAMVIQNPRYQVTQFGKPVTLSCSQTLNHNVMYWYQQKSSQAPKLLFHYYDKDFNNEADTPDNFQSRRPNTSFCFLDIRSPGLGDTAMYLCATSRRDRGPHEQYFGPGTRLTVT.

In its sample, this clonotype was seen a few times. The chain combines TRBV7-6 with TRBJ2-7; 9 positions agree with TRBD1. The germline CDR1 and CDR2 sequences are SGHVS and FNYEAQ. The CDR3 sequence is 17 residues long. Unmatched junction bases numbered 9, after V lost 1 base and J lost 2 bases. CDR3 in amino acids: CASSLEPDRGHTYEQYF. As DNA, the CDR3 is TGTGCCAGCAGCTTAGAACCGGACAGGGGTCATACCTACGAGCAGTACTTC.

This clonotype was found many times. This chain uses TRBV5-1 with TRBJ1-2, with 7 bases matching TRBD1. J was trimmed by 0 bases and V by 3 bases; bases with no gene match: 5. Looked up from germline, CDR1 is SGHRS and CDR2 is YFSETQ. The CDR3 is made up of 15 amino acids. The CDR3: CASSWTQGANYGYTF. For the CDR3, the DNA is TGCGCCAGCAGCTGGACGCAGGGGGCTAACTATGGCTACACCTTC. Variable domain in full (rest from reference TRBV5-1 and TRBJ1-2): KAGVTQTPRYLIKTRGQQVTLSCSPISGHRSVSWYQQTPGQGLQFLFEYFSETQRNKGNFPGRFSGRQFSNSRSEMNVSTLELGDSALYLCASSWTQGANYGYTFGSGTRLTVV.

The chain carries TRBV12-3 or TRBV12-4 and TRBJ2-1; D might be TRBD1 (5 bases). Trimming took off 1 base at V and 11 bases at J, with 6 bases between the two ends. The CDR3 has 11 amino acids. The CDR3 DNA follows: TGTGCCAGCAGTTTAGGGGGCCAGCAGTTCTTC. Its protein is CASSLGGQQFF.